Below are 23 T cell receptor beta chains sequenced from a single sample in a study of T cell repertoires in cytomegalovirus infection. TCRdb processed the reads anew with MiXCR; each CDR3 protein has one entry. The sample lists around 340,000 distinct CDR3 sequences, about 27% occurring once. The antigens for these receptors are not known. The starting material was cultured PBMCs, obtained from culture after CMV antigen stimulation. The receptors come from a human donor in good health (CMV status not recorded). Some clones in this sample may be carry-over from other donors' samples.

The chain is built from TRBV11-2 and TRBJ1-1; 11 bases map to TRBD1. J was trimmed by 11 bases and V by 6 bases; bases with no gene match: 14. Germline assignment: CDR1 SGHAT and CDR2 FQNNGV. The CDR3 sequence is 15 residues long. The CDR3 DNA reads as TGTGCCAGCAGAAGCGTACAGGACAGGGGGCGCGGGGCTTTCTTT. Its protein product is CASRSVQDRGRGAFF.

The chain employs TRBV25-1 and TRBJ2-7; D possibly matches TRBD1 or TRBD2 (6 bases each). Trimming left V 8 bases short and J 0 bases short, with 11 bases between. The CDR3 consists of 13 residues. Germline V gives CDR1 MGHDK, CDR2 SYGVNS. The CDR3 DNA is TGTGCCAGCGGGGGGCAGGTCTCCTACGAGCAGTACTTC. Protein product: CASGGQVSYEQYF.

This clonotype came up a few times. This chain links TRBV9 with TRBJ2-4; TRBD2 is a possible D gene (6 bases). The V gene's germline CDR1 is SGDLS and CDR2 YYNGEE. The V and J ends lost 1 base and 4 bases respectively, with 12 bases between them. The CDR3 runs to 15 residues. The DNA of the CDR3 is TGTGCCAGCAGCGTAACCGGGACTGATAAAAACATTCAGTACTTC. Amino acid sequence: CASSVTGTDKNIQYF.

This clonotype appeared a few times. This chain connects TRBV6-1 to TRBJ2-5; TRBD1 aligns across 9 bases. V was pared by 5 bases and J by 5 bases, with 3 bases of the junction left unmatched. The CDR3 runs 13 residues. CDR1 is MNHNS, CDR2 SASEGT, per germline. This CDR3 is CASSYRGQETQYF. For the CDR3, the DNA is TGTGCCAGCAGTTACAGGGGGCAGGAGACCCAGTACTTC.

This clonotype has at least ten counts. The rearrangement links TRBV12-3 or TRBV12-4 to TRBJ1-1; the D gene is possibly TRBD1 (5 bases). There are 14 residues in the CDR3. V was trimmed by 6 bases and J by 2 bases, leaving 13 bases between them. CDR3 amino acids: CASRLLGDNTEAFF. DNA of the CDR3: TGTGCCAGCAGACTTCTGGGGGACAACACTGAAGCTTTCTTT.

This clonotype was detected many times. The chain links TRBV7-9 to TRBJ2-5, with D tentatively TRBD1 (7 bases). Trimming left V 6 bases short and J 8 bases short, with 19 bases between. The CDR3 totals 14 residues. Germline lookup yields CDR1 SEHNR and CDR2 FQNEAQ (reference sequence). The CDR3 DNA sequence: TGTGCCAGCAGGGGAGGACAGGCCTCGGATACCCAGTACTTC. This codes for CASRGGQASDTQYF.

The V call is TRBV12-3 or TRBV12-4, the J call TRBJ2-5; 7 bases fit TRBD2. With V trimmed by 3 bases and J by 5 bases, 6 bases remained unmatched. The CDR3 has 14 amino acids. CDR3 bases: TGTGCCAGCAGTTTTAGCGTCGGGGGGGAGACCCAGTACTTC. Translating it yields CASSFSVGGETQYF.

This chain connects TRBV5-1 to TRBJ1-4; D call uncertain. CDR1 SGHRS and CDR2 YFSETQ come from the germline V gene. V shed 1 base and J shed 7 bases, with 8 bases lying between them. The CDR3 totals 13 residues. The CDR3 here is CASSLSGIEKLFF. The CDR3 nucleotides are TGCGCCAGCAGCTTGTCTGGGATTGAAAAACTGTTTTTT.

This clonotype was counted ten times or more. The gene calls are TRBV5-4 and TRBJ2-1, with TRBD1 as a possible D gene (6 bases). This CDR3 is built from 14 residues. Trimming pared 0 bases from V and 3 bases from J, leaving 7 bases between. The V gene's germline CDR1 is SGHNT and CDR2 YYREEE (reference sequence). CDR3 bases: TGTGCCAGCAGCTTGGGGGACAACTACAATGAGCAGTTCTTC. Protein: CASSLGDNYNEQFF.

The V gene is TRBV6-2 or TRBV6-3, the J gene TRBJ1-6, with TRBD1 matching over 7 bases. CDR3 length: 13 amino acids. Losses at the gene ends were 5 bases for V and 10 bases for J; bases not matched to a gene: 5. CDR1 is MNHEY, CDR2 SVGEGT, per germline. CDR3 in DNA: TGTGCCAGCAGTGTCACAGGGGAATCACCCCTCCACTTT. Amino acid sequence: CASSVTGESPLHF.

The chain uses TRBV28 and TRBJ2-7, with 8 bases that match TRBD2. Germline-derived CDR1 and CDR2 are MDHEN and SYDVKM. CDR3 size: 19 residues. V dropped 4 bases and J dropped 4; count of bases not matched to a gene: 21. The CDR3 bases are TGTGCCAGCAGTTCCGGACTAGCTCAACTCATGGGGGGGCTTTACGAGCAGTACTTC. Translation gives CASSSGLAQLMGGLYEQYF.

The V and J genes are TRBV2 and TRBJ2-5, with D uncertain. The CDR3 consists of 12 residues. CDR1 is SNHLY, CDR2 FYNNEI, per germline. V was pared by 7 bases and J by 5 bases, with 11 bases between. The CDR3 DNA follows: TGTGCCAGCAATTACGTCCAGGAGACCCAGTACTTC. Translated, it gives CASNYVQETQYF.

V is TRBV6-5 and J is TRBJ2-3; 8 bases fit TRBD2. Germline lookup yields CDR1 MNHEY and CDR2 SVGAGI. V dropped 5 bases and J dropped 8; count of bases not matched to a gene: 12. CDR3 length: 15 amino acids. CDR3 sequence reads: CASSLYRGGEGTQYF. The CDR3 nucleotides are TGTGCCAGCAGTCTGTACCGGGGGGGCGAGGGTACGCAGTATTTT.

The V call is TRBV27, the J call TRBJ1-3; D remains unclear. Per the germline V gene, CDR1 is MNHEY and CDR2 is SMNVEV (reference sequence). The CDR3 totals 16 residues. With 6 bases removed from V and 0 bases from J, the gap between germline ends came to 15 bases. CDR3 coding DNA: TGTGCCAGCAGCCCGAGAGAGCTACTCTCTGGAAACACCATATATTTT. It encodes CASSPRELLSGNTIYF.

J is TRBJ2-3 and V is TRBV10-3; a weak D match, TRBD1 (5 bases). Trimming removed 2 bases at V and 8 bases at J, with 17 bases between. CDR1 and CDR2 from the germline V gene are ENHRY and SYGVKD. This CDR3 spans 15 amino acids. For the CDR3, the DNA is TGTGCCATCAGTGAGATGGACACAACCGGCGGTACGCAGTATTTT. Its protein product is CAISEMDTTGGTQYF.

This clonotype was recorded many times. V and J are TRBV7-3 and TRBJ2-7, with 15 bases identical to TRBD2. CDR3 length: 16 amino acids. The V segment lost 4 bases and the J segment 6 bases; nucleotides outside the gene matches: 7. Germline V CDR1 and CDR2: SGHTA, FQGTGA. Written as DNA, the CDR3 is TGTGCCAGCAGCTCGGGACTAGCGGGAGGCCGTTCCGAGCAGTACTTC. Protein product: CASSSGLAGGRSEQYF.

This sequence joins TRBV15 and TRBJ1-2, with TRBD1 matching over 8 bases. Trimming took 3 bases from V and 4 from J; bases not matched to a gene: 4. The CDR3 runs to 14 residues. Germline CDR1 reads LNHNV; CDR2 reads YYDKDF (reference sequence). The CDR3 sequence is CATSRDRAGYGYTF. The CDR3 DNA sequence: TGTGCCACCAGCAGGGACAGGGCCGGCTATGGCTACACCTTC.

The V gene is TRBV9, the J gene TRBJ1-5, with TRBD1 matching 11 bases. Germline trimming cut 3 bases from V and 2 bases from J; bases unmatched to any gene: 4. Germline V gives CDR1 SGDLS, CDR2 YYNGEE. The CDR3 contains 16 residues. CDR3 bases: TGTGCCAGCAGCGCCGGACAGGGGGCAGGCAATCAGCCCCAGCATTTT. Translating gives CASSAGQGAGNQPQHF.

This clonotype was detected a few times. The V and J genes are TRBV20-1 and TRBJ2-7; 11 bases fit TRBD1. The germline V gene encodes CDR1 DFQATT and CDR2 SNEGSKA (reference sequence). V lost 0 bases and J lost 3; bases outside the gene matches: 4. This CDR3 spans 15 amino acids. CDR3: CSARDPGQGDYEQYF. The CDR3 region has the DNA TGCAGTGCTAGAGACCCGGGACAGGGGGACTACGAGCAGTACTTC.

This clonotype was picked up a small number of times. The chain uses TRBV4-1 and TRBJ2-1; 7 nucleotides align to TRBD1. The CDR3 is made up of 14 amino acids. Germline V gives CDR1 MGHRA, CDR2 YSYEKL. With 0 bases clipped from V and 7 bases from J, the junction kept 3 bases outside the gene matches. CDR3: CASSQDDRDNEQFF. CDR3 DNA: TGCGCCAGCAGCCAAGATGACAGGGATAATGAGCAGTTCTTC.

The chain has TRBV28 and TRBJ2-5, with 10 positions matching TRBD2. There are 16 residues in the CDR3. CDR1 MDHEN and CDR2 SYDVKM come from the germline V gene. V dropped 2 bases and J dropped 0; count of bases not matched to a gene: 3. The CDR3 DNA reads as TGTGCCAGCAGTTTACCTAGCGGGGGCTACCAAGAGACCCAGTACTTC. This translates into CASSLPSGGYQETQYF. Supplemented by reference TRBV28 and TRBJ2-5, the full variable domain reads DVKVTQSSRYLVKRTGEKVFLECVQDMDHENMFWYRQDPGLGLRLIYFSYDVKMKEKGDIPEGYSVSREKKERFSLILESASTNQTSMYLCASSLPSGGYQETQYFGPGTRLLVL.

This clonotype was seen a few times. The chain recombines TRBV7-8 with TRBJ1-2; D not resolved. CDR3 length: 13 residues. The ends were cut back, 0 bases at V and 10 bases at J, with 12 bases in the middle. Germline-derived CDR1 and CDR2 are SGHVS and FQNEAQ. The CDR3 loop reads CASSLAPGRDYTF. The CDR3 DNA follows: TGTGCCAGCAGCTTAGCGCCCGGGCGGGACTACACCTTC.

Concerning this clonotype: A much larger clonotype is one base distant, so this may be a read error. V and J are TRBV7-4 and TRBJ1-2; D not resolved. Germline V CDR1 and CDR2: SGHVT, SQSDAQ. This CDR3 region has 17 residues. For the CDR3, the DNA is TGTGCCAGCAGCTCCCGCCCCCCTTGGAGTTCAAAGTATGGCAACACCTTC. Translating gives CASSSRPPWSSKYGNTF.